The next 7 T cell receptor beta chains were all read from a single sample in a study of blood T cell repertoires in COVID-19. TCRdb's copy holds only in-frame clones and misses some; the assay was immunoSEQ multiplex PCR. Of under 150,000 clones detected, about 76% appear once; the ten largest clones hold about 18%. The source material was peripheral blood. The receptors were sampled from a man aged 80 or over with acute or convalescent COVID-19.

The CDR3 sequence is CASRDAGGGYTF. In nucleotides, the CDR3 is TGTGCCAGCAGGGATGCAGGGGGTGGCTACACCTTC. The V and J genes are TRBV3-1 (or the pseudogene TRBV3-2) and TRBJ1-2, with 7 bases fitting TRBD1. V dropped 6 bases and J dropped 7; count of bases not matched to a gene: 5. CDR1 and CDR2 (germline): LGHDT, YNNKEL (reference sequence). The CDR3 runs to 12 residues.

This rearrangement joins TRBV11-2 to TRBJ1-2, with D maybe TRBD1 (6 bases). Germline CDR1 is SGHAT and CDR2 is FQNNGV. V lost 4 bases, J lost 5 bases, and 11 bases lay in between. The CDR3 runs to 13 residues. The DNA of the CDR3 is TGTGCCAGCAGCTCTACAGGGAAATATGGCTACACCTTC. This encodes CASSSTGKYGYTF.

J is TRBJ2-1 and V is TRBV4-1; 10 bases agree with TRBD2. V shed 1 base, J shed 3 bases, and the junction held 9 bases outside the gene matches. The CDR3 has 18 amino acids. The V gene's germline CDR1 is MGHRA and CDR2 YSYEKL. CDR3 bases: TGCGCCAGCAGCCAAGCACTAGCGGGACCCCTGAACTACAATGAGCAGTTCTTC. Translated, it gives CASSQALAGPLNYNEQFF.

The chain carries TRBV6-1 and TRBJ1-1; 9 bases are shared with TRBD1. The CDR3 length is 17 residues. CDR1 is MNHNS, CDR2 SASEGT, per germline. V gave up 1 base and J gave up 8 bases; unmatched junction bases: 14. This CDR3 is CASSEVSGFGTGREAFF. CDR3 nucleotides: TGTGCCAGCAGTGAAGTTTCCGGTTTCGGGACAGGGAGAGAAGCTTTCTTT.

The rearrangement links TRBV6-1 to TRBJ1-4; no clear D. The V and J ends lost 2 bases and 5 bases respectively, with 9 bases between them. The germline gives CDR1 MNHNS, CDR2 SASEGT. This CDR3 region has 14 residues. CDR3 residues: CASSETSSNEKLFF. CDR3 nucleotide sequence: TGTGCCAGCAGTGAAACTAGCTCGAATGAAAAACTGTTTTTT.

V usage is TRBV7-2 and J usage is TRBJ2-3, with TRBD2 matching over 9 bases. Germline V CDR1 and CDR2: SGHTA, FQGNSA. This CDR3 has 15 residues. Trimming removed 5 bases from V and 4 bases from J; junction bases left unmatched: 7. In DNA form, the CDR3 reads TGTGCCAGCAGCCTTGAGGCGGGGGGGGCAGATACGCAGTATTTT. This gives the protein CASSLEAGGADTQYF.

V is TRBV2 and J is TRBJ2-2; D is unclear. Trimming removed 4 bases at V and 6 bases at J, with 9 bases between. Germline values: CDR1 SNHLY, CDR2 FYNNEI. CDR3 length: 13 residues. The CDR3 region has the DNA TGTGCCAGCAGTGGAGACTTCGCCGGGGAGCTGTTTTTT. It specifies CASSGDFAGELFF.